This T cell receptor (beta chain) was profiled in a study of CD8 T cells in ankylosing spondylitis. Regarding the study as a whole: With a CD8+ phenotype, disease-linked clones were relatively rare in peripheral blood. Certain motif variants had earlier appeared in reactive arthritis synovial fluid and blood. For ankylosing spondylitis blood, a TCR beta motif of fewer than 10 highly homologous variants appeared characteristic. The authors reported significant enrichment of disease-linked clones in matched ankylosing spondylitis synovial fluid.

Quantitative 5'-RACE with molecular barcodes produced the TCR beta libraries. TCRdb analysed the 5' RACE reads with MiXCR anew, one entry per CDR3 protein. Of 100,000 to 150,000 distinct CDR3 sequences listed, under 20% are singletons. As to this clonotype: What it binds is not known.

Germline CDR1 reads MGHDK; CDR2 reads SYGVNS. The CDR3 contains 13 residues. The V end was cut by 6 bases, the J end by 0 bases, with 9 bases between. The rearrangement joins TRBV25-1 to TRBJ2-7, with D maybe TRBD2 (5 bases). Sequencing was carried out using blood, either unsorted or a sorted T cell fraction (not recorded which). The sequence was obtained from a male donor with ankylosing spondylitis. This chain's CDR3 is CASSGEISYEQYF. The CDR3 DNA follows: TGTGCCAGCAGCGGGGAGATCTCCTACGAGCAGTACTTC.